The source of this T cell receptor (beta chain) is a study of beta chain features in type 1 diabetes. Expressed TCRB transcripts were sequenced because the entire RNA isolate underwent reverse transcription. Assay used: immunoSEQ multiplex PCR; TCRdb lists only in-frame clones, some missing. The sample carries under 900,000 clones, 15% to 20% recorded once. The table lists this clone with a few counts. Its matching antigen is unknown. The study, taken as a whole, reports: For Type 1 diabetes patients, all four CD4+ subsets carried TCRB CDR3s that were moderately but significantly shorter. More deletions and fewer insertions at VDJ junctions were seen in type 1 diabetes patients. Patients' naive, central memory and Treg TCRB repertoires seemed closer to one another than those of healthy donors. For patients and controls alike, PCR might favor shorter templates to the same degree.

Germline CDR1 is LGHNA and CDR2 is YSLEER. The CDR3 runs 15 residues. V lost 0 bases and J 2 bases, leaving 11 bases between the germline ends. This receptor was taken from a woman aged 18-29 years in good health. Sequencing used naive CD4+ T cells from blood. The rearrangement uses TRBV4-3 and TRBJ2-7; D is undetermined. CDR3 residues: CASSQEVVGTYEQYF. The CDR3 DNA reads as TGCGCCAGCAGCCAAGAGGTCGTAGGGACCTACGAGCAGTACTTC.